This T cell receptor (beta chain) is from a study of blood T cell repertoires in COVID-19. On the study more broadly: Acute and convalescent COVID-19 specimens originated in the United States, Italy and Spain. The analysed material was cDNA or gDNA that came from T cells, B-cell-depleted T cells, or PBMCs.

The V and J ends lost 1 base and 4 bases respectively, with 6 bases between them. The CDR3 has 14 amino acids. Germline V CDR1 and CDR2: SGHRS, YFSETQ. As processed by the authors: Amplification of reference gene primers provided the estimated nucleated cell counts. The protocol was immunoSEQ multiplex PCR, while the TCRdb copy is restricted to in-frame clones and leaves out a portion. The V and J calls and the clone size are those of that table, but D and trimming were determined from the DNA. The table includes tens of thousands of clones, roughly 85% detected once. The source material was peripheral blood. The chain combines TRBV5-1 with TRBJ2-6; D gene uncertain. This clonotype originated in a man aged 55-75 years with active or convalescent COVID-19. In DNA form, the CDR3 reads TGCGCCAGCAGCTTGTATTCCGGGGCCAACGTCCTGACTTTC. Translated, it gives CASSLYSGANVLTF.